The present T cell receptor beta chain was sequenced within a study of T cell repertoires in cytomegalovirus infection. Turning to the study itself: Based on public TCR beta signatures, there were indications of CMV infection and of a matching HLA type.

Whole-study results and caveats: Totalled public TCR beta family frequency picked out people who carried CMV plus the relevant HLA. The response measured ex vivo was dominated by TCR beta clonotypes (HLA-C-restricted and CMV-specific).

CDR3 length: 13 residues. A single record per CDR3 protein comes from TCRdb applying MiXCR to the reads. This sample has more than 95,000 distinct CDR3 sequences, with over 25% found just once. In regard to this clonotype: The antigen is not known.

This TCR was recovered from a human donor in good health (CMV status not recorded). Some clones in this sample may be carry-over from other donors' samples. The V gene is TRBV21-1, the J gene TRBJ2-1. TRBV21-1 is marked as a pseudogene. The sequences come from CD8+ T cells from cultured PBMCs, collected from culture after CMV antigen stimulation. Written as DNA, the CDR3 is TGTGCCCCGTCAGGTATAGATTTCTATGAGCAGTTCTTC. This sequence encodes CAPSGIDFYEQFF.